This TCR beta chain emerged from a study of blood T cell repertoires in COVID-19. Overall study: Samples came from the United States, Italy and Spain, spanning acute and convalescent COVID-19.

Donors were grouped by their self-reported clinical history. Trimming took off 6 bases at V and 5 bases at J, with 17 bases between the two ends. Germline V gene sequence: CDR1 SGHNT, CDR2 YYREEE (reference sequence). The CDR3 covers 14 residues. TCRdb keeps only in-frame clones here, not all; method: immunoSEQ multiplex PCR. The sample has 200,000 to 250,000 clones, 80% seen once. The rearrangement uses TRBV5-4 and TRBJ1-2, with a tentative D call TRBD1 (5 bases). Sequenced: PBMCs or T cells enriched from blood (not recorded which). This receptor was obtained from a young man with acute COVID-19. CDR3 sequence reads: CASTQQDPRYGYTF. DNA for the CDR3: TGTGCCAGCACCCAACAGGACCCTAGGTATGGCTACACCTTC.